A single sample gave rise to the 2 T cell receptor beta chains below, sequenced in a study of spatial heterogeneity in lung cancer. The sample's time point: sample taken at primary tumor resection. Via MiXCR, TCRdb re-called the 5' RACE reads, giving one row per CDR3 protein. The table includes around 45,000 distinct CDR3 sequences, roughly 15% detected once. The sequencing used PBMCs, collected at surgery. All receptors derive from a male donor with early-stage non-small cell lung cancer.

The chain combines TRBV28 with TRBJ1-5; D uncertain. Trimming shortened V by 2 bases and J by 7 bases, and 6 bases separated the two germline ends. Germline V lookup: CDR1 MDHEN, CDR2 SYDVKM. CDR3 length equals 12 residues. DNA of the CDR3: TGTGCCAGCAGTTTAGTGGGCCAGCCCCAGCATTTT. Translation: CASSLVGQPQHF. Combining the CDR3 with reference TRBV28 and TRBJ1-5 gives the whole variable domain DVKVTQSSRYLVKRTGEKVFLECVQDMDHENMFWYRQDPGLGLRLIYFSYDVKMKEKGDIPEGYSVSREKKERFSLILESASTNQTSMYLCASSLVGQPQHFGDGTRLSIL.

A few counts support this clonotype. The chain has TRBV18 and TRBJ1-1; TRBD1 agrees at 7 bases. The germline CDR1 and CDR2 sequences are KGHSH and LQKENI. V shed 3 bases, J shed 4 bases, and the junction held 8 bases outside the gene matches. The CDR3 length is 15 residues. CDR3 sequence reads: CASSPTFDRATEAFF. In DNA, the CDR3 is TGTGCCAGCTCACCTACTTTTGACAGGGCCACTGAAGCTTTCTTT.